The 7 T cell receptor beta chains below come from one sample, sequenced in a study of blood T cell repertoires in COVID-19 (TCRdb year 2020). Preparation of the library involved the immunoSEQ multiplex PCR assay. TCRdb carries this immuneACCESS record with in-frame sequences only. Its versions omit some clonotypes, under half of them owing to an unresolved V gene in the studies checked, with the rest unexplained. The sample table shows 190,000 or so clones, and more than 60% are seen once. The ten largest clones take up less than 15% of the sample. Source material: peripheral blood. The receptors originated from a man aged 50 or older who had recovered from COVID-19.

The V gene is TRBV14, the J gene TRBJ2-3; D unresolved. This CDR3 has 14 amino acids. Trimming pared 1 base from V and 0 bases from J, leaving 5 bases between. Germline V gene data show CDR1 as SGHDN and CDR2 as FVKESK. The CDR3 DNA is TGTGCCAGCAGCCAAGTCCCTAGCACAGATACGCAGTATTTT. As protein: CASSQVPSTDTQYF.

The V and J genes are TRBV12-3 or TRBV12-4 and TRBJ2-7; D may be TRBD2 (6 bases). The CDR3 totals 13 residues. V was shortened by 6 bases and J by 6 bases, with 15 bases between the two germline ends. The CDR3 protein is CASSLLAAGEQYF. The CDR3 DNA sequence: TGTGCCAGCAGCCTACTAGCCGCCGGCGAGCAGTACTTC.

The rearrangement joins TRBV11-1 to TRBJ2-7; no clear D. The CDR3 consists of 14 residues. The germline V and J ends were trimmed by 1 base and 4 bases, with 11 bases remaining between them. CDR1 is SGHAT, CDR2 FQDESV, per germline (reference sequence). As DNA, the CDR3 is TGTGCCAGCAGCTTAGATTTCGGGTCTTACGAGCAGTACTTC. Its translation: CASSLDFGSYEQYF.

The CDR3: CASSFSSYNEQFF. CDR3 sequence (DNA): TGTGCCAGCAGCTTTAGCTCCTACAATGAGCAGTTCTTC. This chain uses TRBV11-3 with TRBJ2-1; D unresolved. Trimming removed 3 bases from V and 0 bases from J, with 3 bases in between. The germline gives CDR1 SGHNT, CDR2 YENEEA. This CDR3 comprises 13 residues.

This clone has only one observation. As DNA, the CDR3 is TGCGCCAGCAGCCAACCCGGGAGCCTAAGGGAGCTGTTTTTT. It translates to CASSQPGSLRELFF. The rearrangement uses TRBV4-1 and TRBJ2-2, with TRBD2 as a possible D gene (6 bases). V was clipped by 2 bases and J by 9 bases, with 13 bases between them. Germline loops: CDR1 MGHRA, CDR2 YSYEKL. CDR3 length: 14 residues.

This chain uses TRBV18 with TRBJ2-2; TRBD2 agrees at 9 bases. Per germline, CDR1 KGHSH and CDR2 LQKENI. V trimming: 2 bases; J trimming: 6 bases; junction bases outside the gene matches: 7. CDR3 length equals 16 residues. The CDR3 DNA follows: TGTGCCAGCTCACCAATGAGCGGGAGGTTCTCCGGGGAGCTGTTTTTT. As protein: CASSPMSGRFSGELFF. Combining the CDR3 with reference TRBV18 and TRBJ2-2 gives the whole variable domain NAGVMQNPRHLVRRRGQEARLRCSPMKGHSHVYWYRQLPEEGLKFMVYLQKENIIDESGMPKERFSAEFPKEGPSILRIQQVVRGDSAAYFCASSPMSGRFSGELFFGEGSRLTVL.

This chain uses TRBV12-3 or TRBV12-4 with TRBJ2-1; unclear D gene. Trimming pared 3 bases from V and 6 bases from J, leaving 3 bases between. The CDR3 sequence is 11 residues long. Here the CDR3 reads CASSFGNEQFF. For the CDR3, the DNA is TGTGCCAGCAGTTTCGGCAATGAGCAGTTCTTC.